This TCR beta chain derives from a study of T cell responses to AZD1222 COVID-19 vaccine (TCRdb year 2021). Some background on the complete study: AZD1222 recipients whose second dose came at about 4 weeks and those whose second dose came at about 12 weeks were combined into one group, since spike-specific TCR depth and breadth did not differ between the two schedules. A total of 233 trial participants underwent TCR sequencing, of whom 200 to 220 received two doses of AZD1222 and about 26 received two doses of the MenACWY control vaccine. Trial participants were enrolled by age into 18-55, 56-69 and 70-plus year subgroups, with around 140, 26 and 57 TCR-sequenced participants respectively.

The time point label corresponds to: baseline before first vaccination. The vaccinee samples were drawn from two UK trials, COV001 and COV002, one of which was a single-blind randomized controlled phase 2/3 trial testing AZD1222 (ChAdOx1 nCoV-19) in healthy adults. Trial participant PBMC samples were collected at day 0 and day 28 after the second dose for TCRbeta chain sequencing. This clone was observed a single time. Its antigen remains unidentified. The input lacks base qualities; no much larger clone sits a single base away. Overall results and qualifications from the work: Participants were mostly white British, with more females than males. The authors suggested clonal diversity may have been underestimated. CD4 TCRs associated with the vaccine covered the entire spike protein, and the dominant responses were in regions 160-218 and 743-854. Nearly half of unique spike-specific TCRs reportedly recognized epitopes outside regions mutated in the B.1.351 and B.1.1.7 variants. The 56-69-year group was small, and its depth increase did not reach significance, likely because of low power. Because no day 14 peak-response samples were available, repertoires were characterized only after the peak T cell response. Conclusions about previously exposed vaccinees are limited, since just six AZD1222 recipients were seropositive for SARS-CoV-2 at baseline. After two AZD1222 doses, both the breadth and the depth of spike-specific TCRs were significantly higher than at day 0 and than in MenACWY recipients.

The CDR3 regions of human TCRbeta chains were subjected to immunosequencing. The authors' pipeline ran thus. Repertoire TCRs were checked for matches against a reference library of SARS-CoV-2-specific TCRs that had been generated using the MIRA antigen-specificity platform. Breadth meant the fraction of unique TCRs that were SARS-CoV-2-associated, whereas depth meant the fraction of total T cells that were SARS-CoV-2-associated. Using the MIRA data, every spike-specific TCR was mapped to the spike region that the TCR reacted to and assigned to either a CD4 or a CD8 class. Log10-transformed breadth and depth values were compared by one-way ANOVA with Sidak's multiple comparisons tests. TCRdb carries this immuneACCESS record with in-frame sequences only. Its versions omit some clonotypes, under half of them owing to an unresolved V gene in the studies checked, with the rest unexplained. The V and J calls and clone size were taken over from that table, and D and trimming were inferred from the DNA. Recorded for this sample are more than 100,000 clones; roughly 90% of them occurred a single time. Roughly 4.5% of the sample lies in the top ten.

Germline trimming: 6 bases from V, 5 bases from J; junction bases outside gene matches: 11. Reading the germline V gene gives CDR1 SGHRS and CDR2 YFSETQ. Inclusive of the bounding cysteine and phenylalanine, the CDR3 is 16 residues long. CDR3 DNA only is kept here, 48 bases in frame from base 1. The sequence derives from an adult in good health. The rearrangement joined TRBV5-1 to TRBJ1-1; the junction holds 12 bases that match TRBD1. The sample was peripheral blood, taken on day 0 of AZD1222 vaccination. The CDR3: CASTQWGQGAGTEAFF. DNA sequence: TGCGCCAGCACACAGTGGGGACAGGGGGCGGGTACTGAAGCTTTCTTT.